Below are 2 T cell receptor beta chains sequenced from a single sample in a study of kidney transplant recipient with SARS-CoV-2 infection. TCRdb re-called the reads with MiXCR, one entry per CDR3 protein. Here the sample spans approximately 250,000 distinct CDR3 sequences, more than 25% being singletons. The input for sequencing was a blood sample, taken at baseline and around day 120 from a kidney transplant recipient. The receptors stem from a young adult male patient who had COVID-19 and was a kidney transplant recipient. Some T cells may have come from the graft donor.

This clonotype has at least ten counts. The chain recombines TRBV3-2 with TRBJ2-7. TRBV3-2 is a pseudogene segment. The CDR3 contains 14 residues. The CDR3: CASSQEEVSYEQYF. CDR3 nucleotide sequence: TGTGCCAGCAGCCAAGAAGAAGTTTCCTACGAGCAGTACTTC.

This clonotype was seen ten or more times. The chain has TRBV20-1 and TRBJ2-7; 9 bases line up with TRBD1. The CDR3 runs 12 residues. The V gene's germline CDR1 is DFQATT and CDR2 SNEGSKA (reference sequence). The CDR3 nucleotides are TGCAGGGGGGGGACAGGGAGCGACGAGCAGTACTTC. This gives the protein CRGGTGSDEQYF.